This T cell receptor beta chain derives from a study of blood T cell repertoires in COVID-19. This clone was detected a few times. V was trimmed by 3 bases and J by 2 bases, leaving 13 bases between them. The germline V gene has CDR1 GTSNPN and CDR2 SVGIG (reference sequence). This CDR3 region has 14 residues. In Cohort 3, a recovered donor had either two negative PCRs, clearance, or symptom resolution. Data came from immunoSEQ multiplex PCR; TCRdb stores just in-frame clones and leaves some out. This sample yields some 340,000 clones, of which around 87% are seen a single time; about 5% belongs to the top ten.

The rearrangement uses TRBV30 and TRBJ1-2; a weak D match, TRBD1 (5 bases). This receptor was identified in a woman between 25 and 40 years old who had recovered from COVID-19. The sequencing sample was made of PBMCs or T cells enriched from blood (not recorded which). CDR3 nucleotides: TGTGCCTGGAGGCCAGGGCCCTCAAACTATGGCTACACCTTC. Translation: CAWRPGPSNYGYTF. Using reference TRBV30 and TRBJ1-2 for the parts outside the CDR3, the full variable domain is SQTIHQWPATLVQPVGSPLSLECTVEGTSNPNLYWYRQAAGRGLQLLFYSVGIGQISSEVPQNLSASRPQDRQFILSSKKLLLSDSGFYLCAWRPGPSNYGYTFGSGTRLTVV.